This TCR beta chain originates from a study of PD-1 blockade in classical Hodgkin lymphoma. Whole-study results and caveats: Although disease activity or prior therapy may be involved, causes of the repertoire differences remain undefined.

Germline loops: CDR1 MRHNA, CDR2 SNTAGT. V trimming: 0 bases; J trimming: 5 bases; junction bases outside the gene matches: 9. The CDR3 has 17 residues. Repertoires were generated with immunoSEQ multiplex PCR, while TCRdb's copy carries only in-frame clones and drops some. This table holds 9,000 to 10,000 clones, 86% found once. Documented time point: newly diagnosed, previously untreated cHL patient sample. The study isolated CD8+ T cells from thawed PBMCs by magnetic negative selection. Concerning this clone itself: Its target is not known.

The J gene is TRBJ2-2, the V gene TRBV6-4; 7 bases are a match to TRBD1. This clonotype was obtained from a human donor with classical Hodgkin lymphoma. Sequenced material: CD8+ T cells from blood. The CDR3, as DNA: TGTGCCAGCAGTGACTCAGGGGGCAGAGGACGGACCGGGGAGCTGTTTTTT. This gives the protein CASSDSGGRGRTGELFF.